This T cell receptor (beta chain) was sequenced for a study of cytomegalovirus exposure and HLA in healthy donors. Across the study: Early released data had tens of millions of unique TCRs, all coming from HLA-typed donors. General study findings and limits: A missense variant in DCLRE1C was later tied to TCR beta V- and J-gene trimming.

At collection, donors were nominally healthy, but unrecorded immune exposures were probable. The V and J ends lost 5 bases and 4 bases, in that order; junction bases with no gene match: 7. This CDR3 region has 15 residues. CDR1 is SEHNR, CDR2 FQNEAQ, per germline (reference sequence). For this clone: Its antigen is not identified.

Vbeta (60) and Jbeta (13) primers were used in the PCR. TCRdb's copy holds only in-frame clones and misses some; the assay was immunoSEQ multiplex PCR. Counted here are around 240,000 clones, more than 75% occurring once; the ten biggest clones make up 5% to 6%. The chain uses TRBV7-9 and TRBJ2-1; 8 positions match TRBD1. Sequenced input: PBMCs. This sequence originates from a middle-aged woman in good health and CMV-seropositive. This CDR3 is CASSQGTGIYNEQFF. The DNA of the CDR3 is TGTGCCAGCAGCCAGGGGACAGGTATTTACAATGAGCAGTTCTTC.